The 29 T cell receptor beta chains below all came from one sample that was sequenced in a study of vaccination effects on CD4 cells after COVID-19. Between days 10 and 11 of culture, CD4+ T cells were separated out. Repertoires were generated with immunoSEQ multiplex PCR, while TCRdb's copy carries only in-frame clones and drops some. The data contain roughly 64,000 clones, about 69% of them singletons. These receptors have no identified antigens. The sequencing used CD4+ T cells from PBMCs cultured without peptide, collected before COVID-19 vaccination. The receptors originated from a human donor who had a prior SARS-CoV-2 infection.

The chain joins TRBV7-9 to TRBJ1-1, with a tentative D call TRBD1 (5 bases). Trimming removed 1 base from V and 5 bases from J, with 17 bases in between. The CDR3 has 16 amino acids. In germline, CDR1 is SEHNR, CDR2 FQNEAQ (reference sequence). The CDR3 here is CASSLDSLGARTEAFF. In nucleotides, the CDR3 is TGTGCCAGCAGCTTAGACTCGCTTGGGGCGCGTACTGAAGCTTTCTTT.

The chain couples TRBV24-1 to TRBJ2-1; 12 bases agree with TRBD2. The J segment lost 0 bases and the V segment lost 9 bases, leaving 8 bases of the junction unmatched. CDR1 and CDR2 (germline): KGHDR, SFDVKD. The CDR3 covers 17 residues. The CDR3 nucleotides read TGTGCCACCCACAATCTAGCGGGGGGGAGCTCCTACAATGAGCAGTTCTTC. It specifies CATHNLAGGSSYNEQFF.

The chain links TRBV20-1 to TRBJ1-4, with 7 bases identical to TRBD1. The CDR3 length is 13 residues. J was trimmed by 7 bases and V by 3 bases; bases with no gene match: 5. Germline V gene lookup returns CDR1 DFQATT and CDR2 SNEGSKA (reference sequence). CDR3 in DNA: TGCAGTGCTAGTCTCAGGGGGAGTGAAAAACTGTTTTTT. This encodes CSASLRGSEKLFF.

The CDR3 nucleotides read TGTGCCAGCAATAAGGACAGGGCACCCTACGAGCAGTACTTC. Its protein is CASNKDRAPYEQYF. This chain connects TRBV6-5 to TRBJ2-7, with TRBD1 matching over 8 bases. From germline, CDR1 is MNHEY and CDR2 SVGAGI. With V trimmed by 7 bases and J by 2 bases, 7 bases remained unmatched. The CDR3 is 14 amino acids.

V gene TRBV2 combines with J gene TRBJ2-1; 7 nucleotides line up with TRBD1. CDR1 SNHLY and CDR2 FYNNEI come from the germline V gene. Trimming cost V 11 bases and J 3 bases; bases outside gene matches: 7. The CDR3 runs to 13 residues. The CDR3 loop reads CASQAGGYNEQFF. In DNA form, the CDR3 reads TGTGCCTCCCAGGCAGGGGGCTACAATGAGCAGTTCTTC. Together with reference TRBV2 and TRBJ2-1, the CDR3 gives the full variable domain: EPEVTQTPSHQVTQMGQEVILRCVPISNHLYFYWYRQILGQKVEFLVSFYNNEISEKSEIFDDQFSVERPDGSNFTLKIRSTKLEDSAMYFCASQAGGYNEQFFGPGTRLTVL.

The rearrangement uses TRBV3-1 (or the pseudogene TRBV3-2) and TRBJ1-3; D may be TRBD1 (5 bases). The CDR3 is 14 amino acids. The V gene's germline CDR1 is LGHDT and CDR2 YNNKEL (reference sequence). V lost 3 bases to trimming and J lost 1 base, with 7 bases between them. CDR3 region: CASSQAGSGNTIYF. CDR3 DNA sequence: TGTGCCAGCAGCCAGGCAGGGTCTGGAAACACCATATATTTT.

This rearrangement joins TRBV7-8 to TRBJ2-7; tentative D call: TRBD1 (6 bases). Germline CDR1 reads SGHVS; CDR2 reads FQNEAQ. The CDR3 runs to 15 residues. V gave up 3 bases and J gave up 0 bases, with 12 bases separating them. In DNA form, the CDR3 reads TGTGCCAGCAGCTTCCATGACAGGCACTCCTACGAGCAGTACTTC. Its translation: CASSFHDRHSYEQYF.

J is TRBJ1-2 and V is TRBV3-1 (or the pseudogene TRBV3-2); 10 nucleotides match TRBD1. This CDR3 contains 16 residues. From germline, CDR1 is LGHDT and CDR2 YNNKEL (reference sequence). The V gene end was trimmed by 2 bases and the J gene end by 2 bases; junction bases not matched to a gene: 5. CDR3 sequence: CASSQPPGQGNYGYTF. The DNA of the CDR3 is TGTGCCAGCAGCCAACCGCCGGGACAGGGGAACTATGGCTACACCTTC.

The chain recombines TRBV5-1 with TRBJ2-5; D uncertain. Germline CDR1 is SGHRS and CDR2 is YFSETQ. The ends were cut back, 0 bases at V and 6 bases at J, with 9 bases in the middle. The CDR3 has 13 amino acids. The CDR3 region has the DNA TGCGCCAGCAGCTTGGAGATCGAGAAGACCCAGTACTTC. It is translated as CASSLEIEKTQYF.

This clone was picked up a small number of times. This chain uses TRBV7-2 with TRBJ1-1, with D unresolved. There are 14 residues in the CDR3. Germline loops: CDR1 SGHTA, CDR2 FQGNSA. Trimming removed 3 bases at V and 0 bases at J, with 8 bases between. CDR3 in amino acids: CASSFRLMNTEAFF. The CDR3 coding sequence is TGTGCCAGCAGCTTTAGACTAATGAACACTGAAGCTTTCTTT. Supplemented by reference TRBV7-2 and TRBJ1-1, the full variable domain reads GAGVSQSPSNKVTEKGKDVELRCDPISGHTALYWYRQSLGQGLEFLIYFQGNSAPDKSGLPSDRFSAERTGGSVSTLTIQRTQQEDSAVYLCASSFRLMNTEAFFGQGTRLTVV.

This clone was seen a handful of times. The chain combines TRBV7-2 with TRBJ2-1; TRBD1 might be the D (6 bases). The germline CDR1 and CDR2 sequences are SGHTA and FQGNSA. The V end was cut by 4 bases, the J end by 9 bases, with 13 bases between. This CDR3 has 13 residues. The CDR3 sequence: CASSSTGHGEQFF. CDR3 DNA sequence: TGTGCCAGCAGCTCAACAGGGCATGGTGAGCAGTTCTTC.

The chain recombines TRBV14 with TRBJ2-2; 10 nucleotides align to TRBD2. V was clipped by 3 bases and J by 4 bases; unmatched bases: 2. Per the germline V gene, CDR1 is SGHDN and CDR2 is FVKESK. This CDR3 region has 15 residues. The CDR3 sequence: CASSQLAGVTGELFF. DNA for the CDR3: TGTGCCAGCAGCCAGCTAGCGGGAGTCACCGGGGAGCTGTTTTTT. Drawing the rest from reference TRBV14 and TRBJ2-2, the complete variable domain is EAGVTQFPSHSVIEKGQTVTLRCDPISGHDNLYWYRRVMGKEIKFLLHFVKESKQDESGMPNNRFLAERTGGTYSTLKVQPAELEDSGVYFCASSQLAGVTGELFFGEGSRLTVL.

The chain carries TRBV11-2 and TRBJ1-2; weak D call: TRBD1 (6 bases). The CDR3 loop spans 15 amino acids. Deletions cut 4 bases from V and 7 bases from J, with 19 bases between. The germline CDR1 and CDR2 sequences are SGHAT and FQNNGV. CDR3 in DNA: TGTGCCAGCAGCTGGATCGATGGGGGGGCGGGTGGCTACACCTTC. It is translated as CASSWIDGGAGGYTF.

CDR3 DNA sequence: TGTGCCAGCAGCTTCTATCTTTACGGGAGCTCCTACGAGCAGTACTTC. Its protein product is CASSFYLYGSSYEQYF. J is TRBJ2-7 and V is TRBV7-9, with D perhaps matching TRBD2 (6 bases). The CDR3 is 16 residues long. Germline CDR1 SEHNR, CDR2 FQNEAQ (reference sequence). Trimming left V 3 bases short and J 0 bases short, with 15 bases between.

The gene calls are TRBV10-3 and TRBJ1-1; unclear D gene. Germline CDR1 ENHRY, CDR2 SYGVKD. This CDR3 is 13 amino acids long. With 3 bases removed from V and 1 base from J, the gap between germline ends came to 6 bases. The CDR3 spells CAISDTQNTEAFF. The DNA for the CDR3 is TGTGCCATCAGTGACACTCAGAACACTGAAGCTTTCTTT.

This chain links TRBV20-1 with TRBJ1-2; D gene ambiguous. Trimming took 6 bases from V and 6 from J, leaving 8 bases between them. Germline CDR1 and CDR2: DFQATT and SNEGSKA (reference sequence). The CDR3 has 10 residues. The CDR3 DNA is TGCAGTGCGGAAAAAAATGGCTACACCTTC. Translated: CSAEKNGYTF.

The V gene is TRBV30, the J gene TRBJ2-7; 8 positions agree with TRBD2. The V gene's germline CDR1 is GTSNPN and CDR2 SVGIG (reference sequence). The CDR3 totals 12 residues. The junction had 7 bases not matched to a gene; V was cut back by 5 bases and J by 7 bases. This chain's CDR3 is CAWGTRNLEQYF. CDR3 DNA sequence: TGTGCCTGGGGGACTAGAAATTTGGAGCAGTACTTC.

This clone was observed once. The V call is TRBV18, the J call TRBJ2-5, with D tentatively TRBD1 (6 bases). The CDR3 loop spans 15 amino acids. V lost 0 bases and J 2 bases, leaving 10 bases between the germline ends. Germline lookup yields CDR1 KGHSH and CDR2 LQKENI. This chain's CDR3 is CASSPPQGWQETQYF. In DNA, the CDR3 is TGTGCCAGCTCACCACCCCAGGGGTGGCAAGAGACCCAGTACTTC.

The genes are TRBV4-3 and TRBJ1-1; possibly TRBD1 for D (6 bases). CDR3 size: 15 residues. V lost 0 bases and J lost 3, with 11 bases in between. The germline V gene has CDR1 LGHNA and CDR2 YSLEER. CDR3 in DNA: TGCGCCAGCAGCCAAGATGTAACAGGGTACACTGAAGCTTTCTTT. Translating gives CASSQDVTGYTEAFF.

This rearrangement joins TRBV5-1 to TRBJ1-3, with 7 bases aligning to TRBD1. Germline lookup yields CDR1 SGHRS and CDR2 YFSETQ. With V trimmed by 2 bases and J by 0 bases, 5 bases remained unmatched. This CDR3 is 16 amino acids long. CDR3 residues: CASSLGGQLSGNTIYF. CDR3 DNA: TGCGCCAGCAGCTTAGGGGGACAGCTCTCTGGAAACACCATATATTTT.

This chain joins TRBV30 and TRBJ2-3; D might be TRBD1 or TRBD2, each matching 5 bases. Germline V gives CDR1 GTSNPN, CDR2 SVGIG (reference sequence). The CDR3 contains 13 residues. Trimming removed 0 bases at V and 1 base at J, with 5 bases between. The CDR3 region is CAWSVGGTDTQYF. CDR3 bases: TGTGCCTGGAGTGTGGGGGGCACAGATACGCAGTATTTT.

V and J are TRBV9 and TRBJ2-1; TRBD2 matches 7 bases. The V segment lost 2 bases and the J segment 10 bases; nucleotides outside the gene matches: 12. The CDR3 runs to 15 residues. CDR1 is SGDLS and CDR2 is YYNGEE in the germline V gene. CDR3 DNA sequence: TGTGCCAGCAGCGTTGTCCCTACGCGGGAGCAAGAGCAGTTCTTC. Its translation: CASSVVPTREQEQFF.

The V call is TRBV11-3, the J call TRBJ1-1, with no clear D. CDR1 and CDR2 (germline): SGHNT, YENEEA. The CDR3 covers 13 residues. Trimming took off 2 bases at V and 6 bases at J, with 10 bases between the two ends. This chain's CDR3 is CASSLRAVAEAFF. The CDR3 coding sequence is TGTGCCAGCAGCTTAAGGGCGGTGGCTGAAGCTTTCTTT.

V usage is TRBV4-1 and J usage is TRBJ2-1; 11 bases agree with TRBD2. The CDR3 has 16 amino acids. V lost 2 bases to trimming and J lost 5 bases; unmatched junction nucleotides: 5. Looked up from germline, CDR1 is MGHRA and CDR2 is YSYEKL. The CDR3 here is CASSQPSLAGDNEQFF. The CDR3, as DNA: TGCGCCAGCAGCCAACCCTCACTAGCGGGAGACAATGAGCAGTTCTTC.

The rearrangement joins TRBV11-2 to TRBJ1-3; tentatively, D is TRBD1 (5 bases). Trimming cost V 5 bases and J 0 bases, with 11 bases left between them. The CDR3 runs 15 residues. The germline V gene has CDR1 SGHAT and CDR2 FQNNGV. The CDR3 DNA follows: TGTGCCAGCAGCCCATGGGGCCACTCTGGAAACACCATATATTTT. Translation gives CASSPWGHSGNTIYF.

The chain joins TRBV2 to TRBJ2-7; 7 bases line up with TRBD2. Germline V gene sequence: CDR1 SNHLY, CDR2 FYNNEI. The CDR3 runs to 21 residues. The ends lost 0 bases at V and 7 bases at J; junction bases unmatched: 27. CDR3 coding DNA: TGTGCCAGCAGTGAAGCCATCGGGGCACCTTCGCTGCGGGGGTCTTCTGGAGAGCAGTACTTC. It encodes CASSEAIGAPSLRGSSGEQYF.

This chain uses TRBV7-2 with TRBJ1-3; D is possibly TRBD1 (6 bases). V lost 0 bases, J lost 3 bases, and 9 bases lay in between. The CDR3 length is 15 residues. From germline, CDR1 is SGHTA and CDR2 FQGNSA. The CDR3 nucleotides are TGTGCCAGCAGCTTAGCCAGGGGAGGTGGAAACACCATATATTTT. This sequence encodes CASSLARGGGNTIYF. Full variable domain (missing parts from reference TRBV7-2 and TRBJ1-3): GAGVSQSPSNKVTEKGKDVELRCDPISGHTALYWYRQSLGQGLEFLIYFQGNSAPDKSGLPSDRFSAERTGGSVSTLTIQRTQQEDSAVYLCASSLARGGGNTIYFGEGSWLTVV.

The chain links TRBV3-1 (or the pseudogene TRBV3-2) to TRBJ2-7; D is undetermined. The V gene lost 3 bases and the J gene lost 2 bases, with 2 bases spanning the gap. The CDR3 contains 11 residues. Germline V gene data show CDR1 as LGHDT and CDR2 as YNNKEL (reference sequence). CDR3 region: CASSHAYEQYF. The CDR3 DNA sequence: TGTGCCAGCAGCCATGCCTACGAGCAGTACTTC.

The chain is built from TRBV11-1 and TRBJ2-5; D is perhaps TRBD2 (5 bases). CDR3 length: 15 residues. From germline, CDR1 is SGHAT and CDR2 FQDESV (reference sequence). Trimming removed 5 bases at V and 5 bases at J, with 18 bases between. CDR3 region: CASSDSLAPRETQYF. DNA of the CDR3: TGTGCCAGCAGCGACTCCTTAGCGCCTCGGGAGACCCAGTACTTC.